This T cell receptor beta chain was captured by sequencing in a study of blood T cell repertoires in COVID-19. The table came from immunoSEQ multiplex PCR; TCRdb's copy has only in-frame clones and leaves some out. The data contain about 270,000 clones, roughly nine tenths of them singletons. Trimming took off 4 bases at V and 2 bases at J, with 9 bases between the two ends. Germline CDR1 is SGHVS and CDR2 is FQNEAQ. The CDR3 has 14 amino acids. V gene TRBV7-8 combines with J gene TRBJ2-1; tentatively, D is TRBD2 (6 bases). This receptor was obtained from a woman aged 45-60 years who had recovered from COVID-19. Sequenced: PBMCs or T cells enriched from blood (not recorded which). In DNA, the CDR3 is TGTGCCAGCAGCTCACGGGAGCCCTACAATGAGCAGTTCTTC. It specifies CASSSREPYNEQFF.